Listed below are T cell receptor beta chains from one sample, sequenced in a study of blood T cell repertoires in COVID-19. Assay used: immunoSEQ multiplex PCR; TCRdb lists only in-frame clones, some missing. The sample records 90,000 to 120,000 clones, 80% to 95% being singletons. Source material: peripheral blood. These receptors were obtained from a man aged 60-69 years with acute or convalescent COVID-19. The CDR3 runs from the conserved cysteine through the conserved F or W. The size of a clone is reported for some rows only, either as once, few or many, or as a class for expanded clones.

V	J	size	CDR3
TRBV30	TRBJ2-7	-	CAWKWTSGSYEQYF
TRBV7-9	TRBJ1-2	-	CASSLAGALDGYTF
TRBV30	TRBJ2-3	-	CAWSRNGRARPDTQYF
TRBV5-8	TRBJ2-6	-	CASSFLAGSGSGANVLTF
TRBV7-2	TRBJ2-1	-	CASSSRRVAGTYNEQFF
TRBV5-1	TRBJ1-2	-	CASKSGQGGSLGYTF
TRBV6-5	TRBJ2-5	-	CASSRPPGQGTQYF
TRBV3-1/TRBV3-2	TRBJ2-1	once	CASSQALFYRETNNEQFF
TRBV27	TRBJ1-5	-	CASSSSVRNQPQHF
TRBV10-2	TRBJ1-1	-	CASCGQLGEAFF
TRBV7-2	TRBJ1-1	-	CASSPLQGEFTEAFF
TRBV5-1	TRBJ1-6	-	CASSKEGVGVSPLHF
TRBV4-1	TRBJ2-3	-	CASSQRQGTDTQYF
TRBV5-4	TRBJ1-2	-	CASSFGQGVTYGYTF
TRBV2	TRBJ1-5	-	CASSPGGGQPQHF
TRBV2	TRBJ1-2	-	CASSGAAGGLFYGYTF
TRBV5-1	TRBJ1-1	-	CASSLTGMNTEAFF
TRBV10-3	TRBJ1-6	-	CATGTGRNSPLHF
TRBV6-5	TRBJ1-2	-	CASSYGSGYTF
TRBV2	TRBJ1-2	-	CASSQGARGYGYTF
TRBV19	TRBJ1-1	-	CASSINRGRHTEAFF
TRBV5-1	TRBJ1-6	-	CASSTGGDVSSYNSPLHF
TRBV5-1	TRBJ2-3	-	CASLTGDTQYF
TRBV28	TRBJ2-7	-	CATDGTSGRGEQYF
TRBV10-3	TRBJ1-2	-	CAISDTFNRPREDRF
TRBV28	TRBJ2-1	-	CASISSTYNEQFF
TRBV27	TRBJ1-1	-	CASSLTGQGGTEAFF
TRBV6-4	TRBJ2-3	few	CASSEEAGGSTDTQYF
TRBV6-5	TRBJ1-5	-	CASSLITGAAQPQHF
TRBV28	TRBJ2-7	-	CASSLQMTGYYEQYF
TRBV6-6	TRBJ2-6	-	CASSPRTGLSGANVLTF
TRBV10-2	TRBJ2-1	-	CASSEPDRAMSEQFF
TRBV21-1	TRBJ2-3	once	CASSKPFPAGFRDTQYF
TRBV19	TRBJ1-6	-	CASSPGQGGSPLHF
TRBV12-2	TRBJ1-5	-	CASRLEGFAGYQPQHF
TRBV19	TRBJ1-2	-	CASSADWDRGNYGYTF
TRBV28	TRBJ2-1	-	CASSLRGRSGRDEQFF
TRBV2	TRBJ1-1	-	CASARDSVMNTEAFF
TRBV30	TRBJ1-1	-	CAWSRWGRGTEAFF
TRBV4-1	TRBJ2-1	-	CASSHVGGAEQFF
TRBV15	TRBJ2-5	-	CATSRDSGRGETQYF